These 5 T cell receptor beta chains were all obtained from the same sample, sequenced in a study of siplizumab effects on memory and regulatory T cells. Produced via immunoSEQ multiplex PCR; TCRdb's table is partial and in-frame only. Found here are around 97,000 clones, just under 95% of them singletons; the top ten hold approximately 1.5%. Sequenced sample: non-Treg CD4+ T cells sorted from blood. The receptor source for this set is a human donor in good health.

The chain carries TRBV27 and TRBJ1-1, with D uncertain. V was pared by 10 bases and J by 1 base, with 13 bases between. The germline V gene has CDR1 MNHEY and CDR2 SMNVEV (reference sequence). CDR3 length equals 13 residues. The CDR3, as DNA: TGTGCCACCTTTGCGGAGGGGAACACTGAAGCTTTCTTT. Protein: CATFAEGNTEAFF.

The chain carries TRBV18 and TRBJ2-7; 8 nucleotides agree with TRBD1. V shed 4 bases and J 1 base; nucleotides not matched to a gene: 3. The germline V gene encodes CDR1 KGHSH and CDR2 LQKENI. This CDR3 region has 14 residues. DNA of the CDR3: TGTGCCAGCTCACGGGACAGGAGTTCCTACGAGCAGTACTTC. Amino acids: CASSRDRSSYEQYF.

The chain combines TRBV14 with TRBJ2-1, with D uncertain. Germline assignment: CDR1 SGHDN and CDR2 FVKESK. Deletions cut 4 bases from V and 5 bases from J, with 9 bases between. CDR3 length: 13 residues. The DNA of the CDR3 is TGTGCCAGCAGCCCCTTGACGGACAATGAGCAGTTCTTC. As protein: CASSPLTDNEQFF.

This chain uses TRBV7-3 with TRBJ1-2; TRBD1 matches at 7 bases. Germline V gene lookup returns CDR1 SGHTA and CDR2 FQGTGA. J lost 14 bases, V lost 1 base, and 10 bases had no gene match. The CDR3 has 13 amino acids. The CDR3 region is CASSLRRDSTSTF. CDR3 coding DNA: TGTGCCAGCAGCTTAAGGCGGGACAGTACCTCTACCTTC.

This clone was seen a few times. CDR3 bases: TGCGCCAGCAGGGGCTACGAGCAGTACTTC. It specifies CASRGYEQYF. The chain has TRBV10-1 and TRBJ2-7; D gene ambiguous. The V end was cut by 6 bases, the J end by 3 bases, with 3 bases between. The CDR3 totals 10 residues. Germline CDR1 and CDR2: WNHNN and SYGVQD (reference sequence).